A selection of T cell receptor beta chains follows, all from one sample in a study of radiotherapy plus CTLA-4 blockade in lung cancer. Only in-frame clones appear in the TCRdb table, and some are missing; sequencing was by immunoSEQ multiplex PCR. The sample carries about 62,000 clones, about 80% recorded once. Sequenced here: peripheral blood, sampled from a patient treated with radiotherapy plus ipilimumab. The receptors originated from a human donor with non-small cell lung cancer who had a complete response to radiotherapy plus ipilimumab. The CDR3 runs from the conserved cysteine through the conserved F or W. A D gene is named only where the DNA matches it firmly. Clone size is given for some rows only: seen once, a few or many times, or a class if the clone is expanded.

few TRBJ1-2 TRBV10-3 . TGTGCCATCAGTGAGAAAAGGAGGGTAGTGTCCATCTATGGCTACACCTTC CAISEKRRVVSIYGYTF
. TRBJ2-3 TRBV5-6 TRBD1 TGTGCCAGCAGCTCTCCGGGACAGGGTCCAGATACGCAGTATTTT CASSSPGQGPDTQYF
. TRBJ1-2 TRBV25-1 . TGTGCCAGCAGTGAATTAGGTGTGCATGGCTACACCTTC CASSELGVHGYTF
. TRBJ1-1 TRBV7-8 TRBD1 TGTGCCAGCAGCGGTAGGACAGGGGGTAGTTTGAGGTCTGAAGCTTTCTTT CASSGRTGGSLRSEAFF
once TRBJ2-7 TRBV6-6 TRBD1 TGTGCCAGCAGCCTAGCCGGGACAGACTACGAGCAGTACTTC CASSLAGTDYEQYF
. TRBJ2-5 TRBV30 TRBD2 TGTGCCTGGGGGGGGGTTTCGGAGACCCAGTACTTC CAWGGVSETQYF
once TRBJ2-1 TRBV4-1 . TGCGCCAGCAGCCTCCAACCGGAATATCAAAGGTTCTTC CASSLQPEYQRFF
. TRBJ2-1 TRBV2 TRBD2 TGTGCCAGCAGCCCGGGACTAGCGGGAGGGAACAATGAGCAGTTCTTC CASSPGLAGGNNEQFF
. TRBJ2-2 TRBV5-1 . TGCGCCAGCACCCCGGTGGGAGGGGGGAACACCGGGGAGCTGTTTTTT CASTPVGGGNTGELFF
. TRBJ1-4 TRBV5-1 . TGCGCCAGCAGCATTGGACAGTTAAATGAAAAACTGTTTTTT CASSIGQLNEKLFF
. TRBJ1-5 TRBV30 . TGTGCCTGGAGTAGAGAGAGCAATCAGCCCCAGCATTTT CAWSRESNQPQHF